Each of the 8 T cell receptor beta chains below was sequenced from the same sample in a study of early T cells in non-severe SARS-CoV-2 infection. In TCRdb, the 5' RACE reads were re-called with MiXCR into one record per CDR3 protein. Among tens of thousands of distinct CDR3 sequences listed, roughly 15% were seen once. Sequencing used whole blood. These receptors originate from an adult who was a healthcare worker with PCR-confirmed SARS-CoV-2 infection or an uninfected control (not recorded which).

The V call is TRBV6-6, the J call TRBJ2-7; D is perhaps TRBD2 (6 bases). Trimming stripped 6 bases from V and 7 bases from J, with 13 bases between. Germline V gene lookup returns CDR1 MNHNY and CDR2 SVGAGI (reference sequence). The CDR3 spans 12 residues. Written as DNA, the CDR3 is TGTGCCAGCAGCCTGGACGGGAGAGAGCAGTACTTC. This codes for CASSLDGREQYF.

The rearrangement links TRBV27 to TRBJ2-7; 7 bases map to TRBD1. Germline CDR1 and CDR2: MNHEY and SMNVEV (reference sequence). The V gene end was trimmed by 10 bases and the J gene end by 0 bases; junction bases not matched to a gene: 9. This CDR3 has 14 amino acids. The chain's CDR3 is CATEDRVGSYEQYF. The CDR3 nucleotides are TGTGCCACCGAAGACAGGGTTGGCTCCTACGAGCAGTACTTC.

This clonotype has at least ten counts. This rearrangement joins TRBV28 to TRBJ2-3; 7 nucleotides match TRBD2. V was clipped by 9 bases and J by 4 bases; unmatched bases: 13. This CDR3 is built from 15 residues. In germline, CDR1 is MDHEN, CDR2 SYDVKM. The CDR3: CASCGGSRYADTQYF. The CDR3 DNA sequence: TGTGCCAGTTGCGGGGGATCGAGGTACGCAGATACGCAGTATTTT.

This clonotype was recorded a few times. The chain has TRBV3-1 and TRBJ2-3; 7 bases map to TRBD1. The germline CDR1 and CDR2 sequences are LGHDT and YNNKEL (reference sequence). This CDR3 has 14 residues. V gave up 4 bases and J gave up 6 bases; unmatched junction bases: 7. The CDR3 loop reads CASSRQGKADTQYF. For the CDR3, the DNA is TGTGCCAGCAGCCGACAGGGCAAGGCGGATACGCAGTATTTT.

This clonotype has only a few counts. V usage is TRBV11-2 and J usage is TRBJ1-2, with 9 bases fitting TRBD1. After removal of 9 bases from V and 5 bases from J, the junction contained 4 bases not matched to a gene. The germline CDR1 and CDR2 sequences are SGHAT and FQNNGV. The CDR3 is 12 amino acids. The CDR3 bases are TGTGCCAGTAAACAGGGGGCATATGGCTACACCTTC. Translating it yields CASKQGAYGYTF.

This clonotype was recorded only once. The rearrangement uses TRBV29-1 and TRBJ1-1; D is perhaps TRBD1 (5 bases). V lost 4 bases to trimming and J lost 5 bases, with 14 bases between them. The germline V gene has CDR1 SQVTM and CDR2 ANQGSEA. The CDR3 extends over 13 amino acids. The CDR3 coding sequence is TGCAGCGTTGGGGAGGGGAGAGGAACTGAAGCTTTCTTT. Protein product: CSVGEGRGTEAFF.

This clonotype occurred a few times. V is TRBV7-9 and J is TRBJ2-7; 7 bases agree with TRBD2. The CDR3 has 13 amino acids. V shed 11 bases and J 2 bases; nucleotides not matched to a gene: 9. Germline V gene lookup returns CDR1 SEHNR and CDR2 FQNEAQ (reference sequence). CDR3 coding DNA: TGTGCCTCGAACGGGGGAGGGGCCTACGAGCAGTACTTC. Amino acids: CASNGGGAYEQYF.

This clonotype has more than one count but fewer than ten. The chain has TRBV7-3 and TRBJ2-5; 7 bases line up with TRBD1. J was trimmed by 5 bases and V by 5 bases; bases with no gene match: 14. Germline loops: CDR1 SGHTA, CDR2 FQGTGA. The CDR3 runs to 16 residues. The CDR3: CASSASDRSGRETQYF. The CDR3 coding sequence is TGTGCCAGCAGCGCCTCGGACAGGTCTGGACGGGAGACCCAGTACTTC.